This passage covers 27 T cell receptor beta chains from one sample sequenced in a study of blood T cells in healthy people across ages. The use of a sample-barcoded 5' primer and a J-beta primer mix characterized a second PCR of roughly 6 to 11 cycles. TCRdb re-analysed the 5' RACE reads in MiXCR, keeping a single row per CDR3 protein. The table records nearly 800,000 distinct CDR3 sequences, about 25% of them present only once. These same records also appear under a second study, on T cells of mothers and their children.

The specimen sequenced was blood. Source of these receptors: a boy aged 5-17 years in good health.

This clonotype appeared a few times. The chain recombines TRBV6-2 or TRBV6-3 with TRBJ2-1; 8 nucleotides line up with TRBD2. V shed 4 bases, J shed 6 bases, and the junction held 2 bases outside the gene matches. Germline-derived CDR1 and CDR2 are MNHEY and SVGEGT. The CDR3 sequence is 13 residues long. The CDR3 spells CASSWTSSNEQFF. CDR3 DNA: TGTGCCAGCAGTTGGACTAGCTCCAATGAGCAGTTCTTC.

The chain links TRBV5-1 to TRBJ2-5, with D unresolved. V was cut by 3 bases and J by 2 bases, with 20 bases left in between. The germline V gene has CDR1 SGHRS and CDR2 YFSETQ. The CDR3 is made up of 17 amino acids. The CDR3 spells CASSSELGRMGQETQYF. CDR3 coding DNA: TGCGCCAGCAGCTCGGAGTTAGGCAGGATGGGGCAAGAGACCCAGTACTTC.

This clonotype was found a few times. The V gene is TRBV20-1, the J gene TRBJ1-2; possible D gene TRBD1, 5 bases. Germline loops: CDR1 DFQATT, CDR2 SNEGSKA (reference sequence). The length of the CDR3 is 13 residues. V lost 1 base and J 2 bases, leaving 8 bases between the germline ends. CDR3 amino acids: CSARGGINYGYTF. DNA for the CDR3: TGCAGTGCTAGAGGGGGGATCAACTATGGCTACACCTTC.

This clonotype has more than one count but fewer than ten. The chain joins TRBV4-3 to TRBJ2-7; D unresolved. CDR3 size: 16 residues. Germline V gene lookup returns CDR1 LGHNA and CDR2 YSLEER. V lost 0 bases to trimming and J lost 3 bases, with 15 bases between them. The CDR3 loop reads CASSQDWAKGSYEQYF. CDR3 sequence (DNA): TGCGCCAGCAGCCAAGATTGGGCAAAAGGTAGCTACGAGCAGTACTTC.

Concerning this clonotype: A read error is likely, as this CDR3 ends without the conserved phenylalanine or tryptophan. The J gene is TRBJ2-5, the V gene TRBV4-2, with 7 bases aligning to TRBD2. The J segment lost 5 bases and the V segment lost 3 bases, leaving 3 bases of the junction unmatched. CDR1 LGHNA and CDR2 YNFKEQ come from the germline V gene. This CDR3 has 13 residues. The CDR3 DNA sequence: TGTGCCAGCAGCCAGCAGGGAGGGGAGACCCAGTACCTC. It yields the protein CASSQQGGETQYL.

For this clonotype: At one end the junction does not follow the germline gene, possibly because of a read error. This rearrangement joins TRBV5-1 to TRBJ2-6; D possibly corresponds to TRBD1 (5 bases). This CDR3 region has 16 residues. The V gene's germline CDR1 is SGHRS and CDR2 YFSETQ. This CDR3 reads CASSGAVYSGADVLTF. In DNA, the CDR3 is TGCGCCAGCAGCGGGGCAGTATACTCTGGGGCCGACGTCCTGACTTTC.

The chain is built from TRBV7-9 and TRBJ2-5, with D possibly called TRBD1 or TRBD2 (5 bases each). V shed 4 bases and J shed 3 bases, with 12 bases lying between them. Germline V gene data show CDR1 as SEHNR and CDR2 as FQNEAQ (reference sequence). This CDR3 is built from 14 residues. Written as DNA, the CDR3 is TGTGCCAGCAGCTCAGCGGTGGGGGAAGAGACCCAGTACTTC. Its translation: CASSSAVGEETQYF.

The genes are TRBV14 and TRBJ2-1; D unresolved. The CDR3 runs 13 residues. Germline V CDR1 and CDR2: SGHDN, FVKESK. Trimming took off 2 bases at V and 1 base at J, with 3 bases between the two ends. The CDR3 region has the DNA TGTGCCAGCAGCCAACTATCCTACAATGAGCAGTTCTTC. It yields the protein CASSQLSYNEQFF.

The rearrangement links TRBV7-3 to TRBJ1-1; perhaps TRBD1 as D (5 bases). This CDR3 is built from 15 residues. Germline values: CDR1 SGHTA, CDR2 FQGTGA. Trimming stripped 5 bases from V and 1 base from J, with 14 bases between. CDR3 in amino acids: CASSASGVRNTEAFF. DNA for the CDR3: TGTGCCAGCAGCGCTTCGGGGGTCCGGAACACTGAAGCTTTCTTT.

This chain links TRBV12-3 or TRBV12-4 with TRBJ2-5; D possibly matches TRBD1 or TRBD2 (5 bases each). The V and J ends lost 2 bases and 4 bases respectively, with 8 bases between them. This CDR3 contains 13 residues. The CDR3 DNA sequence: TGTGCCAGCAGTTTAAGAGGGACAGAGACCCAGTACTTC. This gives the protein CASSLRGTETQYF.

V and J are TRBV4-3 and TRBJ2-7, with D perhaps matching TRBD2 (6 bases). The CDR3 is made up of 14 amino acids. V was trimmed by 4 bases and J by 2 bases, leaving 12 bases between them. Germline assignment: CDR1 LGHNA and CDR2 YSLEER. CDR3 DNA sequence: TGCGCCAGCAGCCCACTGCGGGGACCCTACGAGCAGTACTTC. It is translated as CASSPLRGPYEQYF.

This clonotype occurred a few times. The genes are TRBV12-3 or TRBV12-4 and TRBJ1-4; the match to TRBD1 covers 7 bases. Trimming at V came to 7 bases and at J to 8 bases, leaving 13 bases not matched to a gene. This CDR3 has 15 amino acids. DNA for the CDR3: TGTGCCAGCACCTCTGCTAGGGGGCAACAGGAAAAACTGTTTTTT. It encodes CASTSARGQQEKLFF.

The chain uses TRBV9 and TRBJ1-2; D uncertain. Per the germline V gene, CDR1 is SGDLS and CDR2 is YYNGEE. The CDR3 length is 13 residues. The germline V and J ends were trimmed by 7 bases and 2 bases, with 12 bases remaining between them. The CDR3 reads CASSGRENYGYTF. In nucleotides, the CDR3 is TGTGCCAGCTCTGGACGGGAAAACTATGGCTACACCTTC. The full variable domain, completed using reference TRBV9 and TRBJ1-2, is DSGVTQTPKHLITATGQRVTLRCSPRSGDLSVYWYQQSLDQGLQFLIQYYNGEERAKGNILERFSAQQFPDLHSELNLSSLELGDSALYFCASSGRENYGYTFGSGTRLTVV.

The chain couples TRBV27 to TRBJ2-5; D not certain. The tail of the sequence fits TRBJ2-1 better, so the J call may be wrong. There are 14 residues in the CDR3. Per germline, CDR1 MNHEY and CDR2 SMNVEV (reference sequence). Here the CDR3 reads CASSFGLARGEQFF. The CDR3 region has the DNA TGTGCCAGCAGTTTTGGGCTGGCTCGTGGTGAGCAGTTCTTC.

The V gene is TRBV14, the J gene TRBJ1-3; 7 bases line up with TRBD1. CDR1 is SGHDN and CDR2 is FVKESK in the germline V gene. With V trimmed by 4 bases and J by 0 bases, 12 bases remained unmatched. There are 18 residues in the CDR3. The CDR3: CASSPDGDSKNSGNTIYF. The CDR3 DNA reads TGTGCCAGCAGCCCGGATGGGGACAGCAAAAACTCTGGAAACACCATATATTTT.

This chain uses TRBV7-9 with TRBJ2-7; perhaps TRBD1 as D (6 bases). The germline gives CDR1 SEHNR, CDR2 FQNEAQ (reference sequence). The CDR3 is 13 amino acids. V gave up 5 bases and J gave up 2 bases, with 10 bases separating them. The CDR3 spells CASSERDTYEQYF. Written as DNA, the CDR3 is TGTGCCAGCAGCGAACGGGACACCTACGAGCAGTACTTC.

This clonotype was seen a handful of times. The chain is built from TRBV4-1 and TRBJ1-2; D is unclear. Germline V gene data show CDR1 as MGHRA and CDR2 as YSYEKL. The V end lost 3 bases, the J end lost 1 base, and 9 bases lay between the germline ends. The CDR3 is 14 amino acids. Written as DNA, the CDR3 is TGCGCCAGCAGCCAGATTGGAGATAACTATGGCTACACCTTC. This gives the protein CASSQIGDNYGYTF.

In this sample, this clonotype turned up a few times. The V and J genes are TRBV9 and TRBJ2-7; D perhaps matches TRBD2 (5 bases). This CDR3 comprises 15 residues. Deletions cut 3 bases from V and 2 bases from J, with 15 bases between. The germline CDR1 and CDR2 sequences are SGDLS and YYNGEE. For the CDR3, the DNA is TGTGCCAGCAGCGCGGGAAAAACGGCGGCCTACGAGCAGTACTTC. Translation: CASSAGKTAAYEQYF. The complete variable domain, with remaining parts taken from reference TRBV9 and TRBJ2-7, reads DSGVTQTPKHLITATGQRVTLRCSPRSGDLSVYWYQQSLDQGLQFLIQYYNGEERAKGNILERFSAQQFPDLHSELNLSSLELGDSALYFCASSAGKTAAYEQYFGPGTRLTVT.

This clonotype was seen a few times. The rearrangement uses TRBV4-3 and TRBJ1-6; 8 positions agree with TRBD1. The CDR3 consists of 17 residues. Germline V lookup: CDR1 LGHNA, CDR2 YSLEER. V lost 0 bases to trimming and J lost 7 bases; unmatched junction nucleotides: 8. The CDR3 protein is CASSQDTDRERNSPLHF. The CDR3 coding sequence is TGCGCCAGCAGCCAAGATACGGACAGGGAGAGGAATTCACCCCTCCACTTT.

The CDR3 DNA reads TGTGCCAGCAGTTACTACCAACCCCGGGACATAAGCACCAATGAGCAGTTCTTC. Translated, it gives CASSYYQPRDISTNEQFF. The chain combines TRBV6-2 or TRBV6-3 with TRBJ2-5; possibly TRBD1 for D (6 bases). The DNA end lines up better with TRBJ2-1; the J call may be wrong. This CDR3 has 18 amino acids. Germline V lookup: CDR1 MNHEY, CDR2 SVGEGT.

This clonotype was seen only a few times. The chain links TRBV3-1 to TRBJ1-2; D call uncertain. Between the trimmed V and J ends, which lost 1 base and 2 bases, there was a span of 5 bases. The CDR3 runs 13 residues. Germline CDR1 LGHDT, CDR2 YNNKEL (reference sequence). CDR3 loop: CASSQVVNYGYTF. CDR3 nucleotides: TGTGCCAGCAGCCAAGTGGTGAACTATGGCTACACCTTC.

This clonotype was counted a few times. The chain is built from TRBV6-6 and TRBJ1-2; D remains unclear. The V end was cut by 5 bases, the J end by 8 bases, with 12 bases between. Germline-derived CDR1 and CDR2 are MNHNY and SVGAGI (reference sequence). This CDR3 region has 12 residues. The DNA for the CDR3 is TGTGCCAGCAGTGATTTAGGATTGGGCTACACCTTC. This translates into CASSDLGLGYTF.

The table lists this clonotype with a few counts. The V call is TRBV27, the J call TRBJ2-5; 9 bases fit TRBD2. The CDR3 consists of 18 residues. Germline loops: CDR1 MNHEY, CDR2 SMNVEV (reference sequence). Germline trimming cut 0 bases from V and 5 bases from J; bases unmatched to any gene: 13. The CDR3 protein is CASSLSIWTSDNVETQYF. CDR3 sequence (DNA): TGTGCCAGCAGTTTATCGATTTGGACTAGCGATAACGTGGAGACCCAGTACTTC.

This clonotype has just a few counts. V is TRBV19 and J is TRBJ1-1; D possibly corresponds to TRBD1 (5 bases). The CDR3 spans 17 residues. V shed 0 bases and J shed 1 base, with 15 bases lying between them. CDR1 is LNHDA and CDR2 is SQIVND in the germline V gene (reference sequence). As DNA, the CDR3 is TGTGCCAGTAGTATAGAGTCGGAATGGGGACGGAACACTGAAGCTTTCTTT. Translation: CASSIESEWGRNTEAFF.

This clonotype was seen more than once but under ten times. The CDR3 here is CSALSRTGPTEAFF. CDR3 coding DNA: TGCAGTGCTCTGTCCCGGACAGGTCCCACTGAAGCTTTCTTT. The chain recombines TRBV20-1 with TRBJ1-1; 7 bases align to TRBD1. Germline CDR1 DFQATT, CDR2 SNEGSKA (reference sequence). The CDR3 has 14 amino acids. V gave up 5 bases and J gave up 4 bases; unmatched junction bases: 10.

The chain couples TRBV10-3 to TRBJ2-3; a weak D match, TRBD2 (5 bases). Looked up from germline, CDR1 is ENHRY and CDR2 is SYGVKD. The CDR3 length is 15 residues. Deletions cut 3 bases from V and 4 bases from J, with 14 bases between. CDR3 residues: CAISDEVEGADTQYF. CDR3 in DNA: TGTGCCATCAGTGACGAGGTTGAGGGTGCAGATACGCAGTATTTT.

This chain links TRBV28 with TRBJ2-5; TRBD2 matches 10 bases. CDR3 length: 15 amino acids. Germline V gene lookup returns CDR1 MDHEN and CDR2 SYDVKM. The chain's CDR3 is CAHGTSARFIETQYF. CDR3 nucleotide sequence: TGTGCGCACGGGACTAGCGCTAGGTTCATAGAGACCCAGTACTTC.